This T cell receptor beta chain was profiled in a study of shared clonotypes between healthy human individuals. Profiled with immunoSEQ multiplex PCR; TCRdb holds only in-frame clones, not every one. The sample lists about 490,000 clones; 76% were seen once. This clone was found once. The CDR3 has 11 residues. From germline, CDR1 is SGHVS and CDR2 FQNEAQ. Trimming took 5 bases from V and 5 from J, leaving 7 bases between them. The sequence was collected from a woman aged 40 to 55 in good health. Some clones in this sample may be carry-over from other donors' samples. Sequenced material: PBMCs. V and J are TRBV7-8 and TRBJ2-7; D is ambiguous. In DNA form, the CDR3 reads TGTGCCAGCAGCCCTTACCACGAGCAGTACTTC. Encoded protein: CASSPYHEQYF.